The entry below gives a single T cell receptor (beta chain) sequence along with its context. Its antigen remains unidentified. Trimming stripped 3 bases from V and 8 bases from J, with 20 bases between. CDR1 SNHLY and CDR2 FYNNEI come from the germline V gene. The CDR3 extends over 16 amino acids. This record belongs to a study of vaccination and CD4 T cells after COVID-19. Study findings and constraints: The study found that a median approximately 86% of reactive clones in convalescent patients appeared only post-vaccination. Early post-infection timepoints were missing, and relatively few convalescent patients were studied.

The sample's treatment: roughly 10-day PBMC culture with coronavirus spike peptide pools or control peptides (ViraFEST assay). Sequencing of DNA taken from cultured CD4+ T cells relied on the Oncomine TCR Beta short-read assay. One entry per CDR3 protein, called by TCRdb with MiXCR from the PCR reads. The sample has 11,000 or so distinct CDR3 sequences, approximately 49% seen once. Sample: CD4+ T cells from blood, cultured in vitro. The TCR comes from a human donor who had recovered from COVID-19. The genes are TRBV2 and TRBJ2-4, with D possibly being TRBD1 (6 bases). The CDR3 region has the DNA TGTGCCAGCAGTGAGGGCTTGTCAGGGGCGTACCACATTCAGTACTTC. This translates into CASSEGLSGAYHIQYF.